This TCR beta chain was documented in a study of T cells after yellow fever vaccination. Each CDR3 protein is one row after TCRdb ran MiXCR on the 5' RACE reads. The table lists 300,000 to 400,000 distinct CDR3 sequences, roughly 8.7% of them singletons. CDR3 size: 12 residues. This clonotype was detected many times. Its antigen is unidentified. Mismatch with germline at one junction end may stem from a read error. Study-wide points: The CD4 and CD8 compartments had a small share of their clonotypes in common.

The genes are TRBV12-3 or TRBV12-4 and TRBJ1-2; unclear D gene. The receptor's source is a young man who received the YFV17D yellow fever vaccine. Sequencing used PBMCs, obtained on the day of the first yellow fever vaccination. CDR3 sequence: CASSFNLSRRRF. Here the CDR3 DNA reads TGTGCCAGCAGCTTCAATCTATCCCGGCGTAGGTTC.